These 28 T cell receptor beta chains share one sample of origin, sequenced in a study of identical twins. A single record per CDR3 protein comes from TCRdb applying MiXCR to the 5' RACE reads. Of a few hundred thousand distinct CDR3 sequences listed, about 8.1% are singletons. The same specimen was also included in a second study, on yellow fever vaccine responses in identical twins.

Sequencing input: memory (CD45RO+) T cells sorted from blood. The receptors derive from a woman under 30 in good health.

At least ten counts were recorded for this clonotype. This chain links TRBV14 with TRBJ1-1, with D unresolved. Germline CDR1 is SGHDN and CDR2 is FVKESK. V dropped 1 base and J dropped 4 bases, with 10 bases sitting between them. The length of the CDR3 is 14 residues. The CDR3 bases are TGTGCCAGCAGCCAAGTCGTGGGGTTCACTGAAGCTTTCTTT. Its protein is CASSQVVGFTEAFF.

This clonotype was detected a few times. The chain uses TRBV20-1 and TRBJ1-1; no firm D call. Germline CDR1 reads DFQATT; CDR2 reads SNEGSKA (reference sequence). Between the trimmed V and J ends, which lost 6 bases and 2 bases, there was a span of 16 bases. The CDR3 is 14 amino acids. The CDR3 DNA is TGCAGTGCAAGACAACCAGGCCGTAACACTGAAGCTTTCTTT. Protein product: CSARQPGRNTEAFF.

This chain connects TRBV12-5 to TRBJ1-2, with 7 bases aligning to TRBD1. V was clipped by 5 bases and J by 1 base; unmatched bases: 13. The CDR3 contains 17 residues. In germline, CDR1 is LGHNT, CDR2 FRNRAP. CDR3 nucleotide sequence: TGTGCTAGTGGTAACGCCCTCGGGACAGTACATAACTATGGCTACACCTTC. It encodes CASGNALGTVHNYGYTF.

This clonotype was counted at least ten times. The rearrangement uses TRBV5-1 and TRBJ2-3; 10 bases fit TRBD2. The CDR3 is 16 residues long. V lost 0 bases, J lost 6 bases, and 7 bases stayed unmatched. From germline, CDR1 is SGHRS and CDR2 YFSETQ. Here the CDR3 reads CASSLGIAGGPDTQYF. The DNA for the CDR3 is TGCGCCAGCAGCTTGGGGATAGCGGGAGGCCCCGATACGCAGTATTTT.

CDR3: CASSPQSGTGWYEQYV. For the CDR3, the DNA is TGTGCCAGCAGCCCCCAATCCGGGACAGGGTGGTACGAGCAGTACGTC. This rearrangement joins TRBV7-9 to TRBJ2-7, with TRBD1 matching 9 bases. V gave up 5 bases and J gave up 4 bases; unmatched junction bases: 12. Germline values: CDR1 SEHNR, CDR2 FQNEAQ (reference sequence). The CDR3 is 16 amino acids.

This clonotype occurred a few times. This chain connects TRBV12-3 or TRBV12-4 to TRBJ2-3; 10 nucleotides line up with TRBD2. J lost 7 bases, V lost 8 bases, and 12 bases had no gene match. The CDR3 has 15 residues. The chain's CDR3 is CASFKRAGGPNTQYF. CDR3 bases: TGTGCCAGCTTTAAACGAGCGGGGGGGCCTAATACGCAGTATTTT.

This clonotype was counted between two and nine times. The CDR3 bases are TGTGCCACCAGCAGGCCTCCGACTAGGTGGGCGGGGGGGCACACGCAGTATTTT. It yields the protein CATSRPPTRWAGGHTQYF. The chain recombines TRBV15 with TRBJ2-3, with 9 bases fitting TRBD2. The V segment lost 3 bases and the J segment 9 bases; nucleotides outside the gene matches: 19. Germline lookup yields CDR1 LNHNV and CDR2 YYDKDF (reference sequence). This CDR3 is built from 18 residues.

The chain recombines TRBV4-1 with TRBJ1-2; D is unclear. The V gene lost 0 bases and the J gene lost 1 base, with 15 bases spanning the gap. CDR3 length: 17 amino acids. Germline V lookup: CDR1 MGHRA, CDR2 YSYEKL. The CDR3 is CASSQDKRAPNNYGYTF. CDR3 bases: TGCGCCAGCAGCCAAGATAAACGGGCCCCGAATAACTATGGCTACACCTTC.

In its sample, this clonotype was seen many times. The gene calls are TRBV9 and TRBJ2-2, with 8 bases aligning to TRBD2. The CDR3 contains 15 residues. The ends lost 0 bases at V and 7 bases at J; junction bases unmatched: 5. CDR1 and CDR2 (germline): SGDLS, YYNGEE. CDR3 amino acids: CASSVAGGPIGELFF. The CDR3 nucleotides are TGTGCCAGCAGCGTAGCGGGAGGGCCTATCGGGGAGCTGTTTTTT.

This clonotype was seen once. CDR3: CATKKGSGTTDTQYF. The CDR3 DNA reads TGTGCCACCAAAAAGGGTAGCGGGACCACAGATACGCAGTATTTT. The J gene is TRBJ2-3, the V gene TRBV2; TRBD2 aligns across 8 bases. This CDR3 has 15 residues. Germline values: CDR1 SNHLY, CDR2 FYNNEI. V was clipped by 10 bases and J by 2 bases; unmatched bases: 11.

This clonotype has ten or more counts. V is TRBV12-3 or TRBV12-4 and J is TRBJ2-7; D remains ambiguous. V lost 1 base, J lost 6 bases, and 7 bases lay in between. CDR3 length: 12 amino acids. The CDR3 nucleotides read TGTGCCAGCAGTTTAGTCATGCGCGAGCAGTACTTC. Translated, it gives CASSLVMREQYF.

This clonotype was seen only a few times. Here the CDR3 DNA reads TGTGCCAGCAGTCCGGTTCCGGGACAGGGGGCTTATGGCTACACCTTC. It encodes CASSPVPGQGAYGYTF. The chain joins TRBV28 to TRBJ1-2; TRBD1 matches 12 bases. The length of the CDR3 is 16 residues. V was clipped by 5 bases and J by 5 bases; unmatched bases: 9. Germline loops: CDR1 MDHEN, CDR2 SYDVKM.

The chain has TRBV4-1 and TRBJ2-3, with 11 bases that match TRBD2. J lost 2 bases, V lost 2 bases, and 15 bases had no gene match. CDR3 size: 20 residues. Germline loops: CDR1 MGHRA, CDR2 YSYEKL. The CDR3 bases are TGCGCCAGCAGCCAAACCGAACTAGCGGGAGCGCCCCGGATCACAGATACGCAGTATTTT. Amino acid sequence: CASSQTELAGAPRITDTQYF.

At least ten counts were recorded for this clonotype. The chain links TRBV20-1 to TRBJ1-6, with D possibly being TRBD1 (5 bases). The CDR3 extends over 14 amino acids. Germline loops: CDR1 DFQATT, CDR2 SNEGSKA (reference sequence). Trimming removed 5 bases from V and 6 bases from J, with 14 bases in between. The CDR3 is CSAVEGLFNSPLHF. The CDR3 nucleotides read TGCAGTGCTGTAGAGGGACTTTTTAATTCACCCCTCCACTTT.

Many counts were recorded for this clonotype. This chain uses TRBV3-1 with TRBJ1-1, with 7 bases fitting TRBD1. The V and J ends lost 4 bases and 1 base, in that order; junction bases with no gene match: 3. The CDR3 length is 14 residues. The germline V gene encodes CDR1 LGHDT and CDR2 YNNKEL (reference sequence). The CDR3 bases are TGTGCCAGCAGCCCTCGGACAGGGAACACTGAAGCTTTCTTT. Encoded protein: CASSPRTGNTEAFF.

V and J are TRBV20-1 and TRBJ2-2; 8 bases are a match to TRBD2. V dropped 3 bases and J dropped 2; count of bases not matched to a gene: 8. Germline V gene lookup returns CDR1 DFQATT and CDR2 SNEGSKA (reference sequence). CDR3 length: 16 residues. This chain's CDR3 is CSASGASGGNTGELFF. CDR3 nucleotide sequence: TGCAGTGCTAGCGGCGCGAGCGGGGGCAACACCGGGGAGCTGTTTTTT.

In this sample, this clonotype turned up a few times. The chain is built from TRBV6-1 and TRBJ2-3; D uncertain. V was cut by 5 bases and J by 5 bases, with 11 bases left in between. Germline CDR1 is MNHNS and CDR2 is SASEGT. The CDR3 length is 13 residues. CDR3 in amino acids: CASSHRPGDTQYF. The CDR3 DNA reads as TGTGCCAGCAGTCATCGCCCGGGAGATACGCAGTATTTT.

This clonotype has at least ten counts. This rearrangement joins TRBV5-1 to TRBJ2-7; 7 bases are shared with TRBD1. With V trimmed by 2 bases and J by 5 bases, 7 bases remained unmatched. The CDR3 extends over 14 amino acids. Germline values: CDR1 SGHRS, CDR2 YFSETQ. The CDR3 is CASSFRQGRDEQYF. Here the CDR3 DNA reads TGCGCCAGCAGCTTCCGACAGGGCAGGGACGAGCAGTACTTC.

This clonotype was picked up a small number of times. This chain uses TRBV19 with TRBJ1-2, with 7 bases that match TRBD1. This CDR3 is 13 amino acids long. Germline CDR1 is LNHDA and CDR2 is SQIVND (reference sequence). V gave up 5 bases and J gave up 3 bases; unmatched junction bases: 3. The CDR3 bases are TGTGCCAGTAGTGTCGGGACAGACTATGGCTACACCTTC. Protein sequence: CASSVGTDYGYTF.

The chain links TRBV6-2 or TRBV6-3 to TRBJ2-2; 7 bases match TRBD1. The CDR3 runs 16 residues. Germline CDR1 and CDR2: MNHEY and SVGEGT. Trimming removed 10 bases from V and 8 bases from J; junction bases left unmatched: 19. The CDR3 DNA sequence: TGTGCCACCTCTCCGGCCCGAGCGGCCAGGGGGGGGGAGCTGTTTTTT. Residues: CATSPARAARGGELFF.

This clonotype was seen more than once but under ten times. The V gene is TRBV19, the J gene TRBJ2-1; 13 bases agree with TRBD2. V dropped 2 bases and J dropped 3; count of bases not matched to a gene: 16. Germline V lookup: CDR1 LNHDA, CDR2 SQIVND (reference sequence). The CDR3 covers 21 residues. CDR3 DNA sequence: TGTGCCAGTAGTATAATATTTGGGACTAGCGGGATAGGCCCCTACTACAATGAGCAGTTCTTC. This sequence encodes CASSIIFGTSGIGPYYNEQFF.

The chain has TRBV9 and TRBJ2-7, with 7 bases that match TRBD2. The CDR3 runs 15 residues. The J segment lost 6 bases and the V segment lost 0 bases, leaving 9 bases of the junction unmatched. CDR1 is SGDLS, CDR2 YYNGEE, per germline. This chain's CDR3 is CASSVAVGGPSEQYF. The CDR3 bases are TGTGCCAGCAGCGTAGCGGTGGGAGGGCCGTCCGAGCAGTACTTC.

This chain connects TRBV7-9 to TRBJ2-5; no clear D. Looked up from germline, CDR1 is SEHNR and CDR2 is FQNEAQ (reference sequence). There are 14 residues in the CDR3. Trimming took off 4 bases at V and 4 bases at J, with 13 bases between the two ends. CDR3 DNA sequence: TGTGCCAGCAGCTCCCCCGTGTTGCCAGAGACCCAGTACTTC. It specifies CASSSPVLPETQYF.

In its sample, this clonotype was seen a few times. CDR3 DNA sequence: TGTGCCAGCAGCCTACTGGGGGTTCGCACAGATACGCAGTATTTT. This codes for CASSLLGVRTDTQYF. V gene TRBV7-7 combines with J gene TRBJ2-3, with D possibly being TRBD1 or TRBD2 (5 bases each). The CDR3 spans 15 residues. Germline V gene lookup returns CDR1 SSHAT and CDR2 FNYEAQ (reference sequence). Trimming shortened V by 5 bases and J by 1 base, and 13 bases separated the two germline ends.

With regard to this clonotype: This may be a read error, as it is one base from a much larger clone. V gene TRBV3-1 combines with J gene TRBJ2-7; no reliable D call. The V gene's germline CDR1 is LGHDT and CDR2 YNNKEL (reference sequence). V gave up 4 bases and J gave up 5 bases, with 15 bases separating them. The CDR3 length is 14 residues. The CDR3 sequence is CASSLGIGKHEQYF. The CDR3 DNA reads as TGTGCCAGCAGCCTAGGGATAGGGAAACACGAGCAGTACTTC.

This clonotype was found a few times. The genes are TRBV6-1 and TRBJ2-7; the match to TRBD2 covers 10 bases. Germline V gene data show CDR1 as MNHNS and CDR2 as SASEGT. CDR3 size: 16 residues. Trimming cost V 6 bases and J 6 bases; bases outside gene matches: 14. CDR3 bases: TGTGCCAGCAGCCATCTCCACTATAGCGGGAGGCCCGAGCAGTACTTC. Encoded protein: CASSHLHYSGRPEQYF.

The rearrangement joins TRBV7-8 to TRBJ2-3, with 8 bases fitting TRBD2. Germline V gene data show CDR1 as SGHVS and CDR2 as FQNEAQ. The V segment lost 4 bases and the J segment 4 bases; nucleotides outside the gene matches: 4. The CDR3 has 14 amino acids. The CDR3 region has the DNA TGTGCCAGCAGCTCAAGCGGGAGTCCAGATACGCAGTATTTT. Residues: CASSSSGSPDTQYF.

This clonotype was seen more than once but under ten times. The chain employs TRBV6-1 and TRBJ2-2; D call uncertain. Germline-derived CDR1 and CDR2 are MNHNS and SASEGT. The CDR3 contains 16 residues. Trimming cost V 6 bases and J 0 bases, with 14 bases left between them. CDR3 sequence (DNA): TGTGCCAGCAGGGAGCCCCGAGGTGCGAACACCGGGGAGCTGTTTTTT. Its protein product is CASREPRGANTGELFF.